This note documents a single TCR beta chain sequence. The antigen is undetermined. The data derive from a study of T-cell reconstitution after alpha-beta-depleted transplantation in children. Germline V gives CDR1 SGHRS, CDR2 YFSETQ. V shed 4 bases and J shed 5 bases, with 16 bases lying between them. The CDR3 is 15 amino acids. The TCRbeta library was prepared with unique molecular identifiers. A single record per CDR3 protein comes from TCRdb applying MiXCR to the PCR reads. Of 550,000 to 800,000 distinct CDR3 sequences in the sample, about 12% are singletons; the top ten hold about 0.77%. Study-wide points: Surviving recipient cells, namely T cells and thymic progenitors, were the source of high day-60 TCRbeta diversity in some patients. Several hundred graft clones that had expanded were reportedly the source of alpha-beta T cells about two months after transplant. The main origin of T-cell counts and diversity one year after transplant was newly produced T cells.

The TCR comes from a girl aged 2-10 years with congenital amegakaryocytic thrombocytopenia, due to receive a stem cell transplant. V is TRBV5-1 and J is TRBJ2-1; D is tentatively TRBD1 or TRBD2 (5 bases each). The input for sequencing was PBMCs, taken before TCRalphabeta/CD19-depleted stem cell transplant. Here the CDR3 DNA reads TGCGCCAGCAGCCCAGGGACCACGGCTAACAATGAGCAGTTCTTC. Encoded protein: CASSPGTTANNEQFF.